The clone carrying this T cell receptor beta chain was observed many times. Its specificity is unknown. The data are from a study of tumor and adjacent non-tumor tissue in lung cancer. Study details: Samples averaged about 4.3 million productive TCRbeta reads each.

General study points: Tumor tissue had significantly higher TCR diversity than normal lung. Patients with more diverse tumor TCRs had worse survival.

No cell sorting was done before RNA was extracted from the tissue. The CDR3 contains 15 residues. V was pared by 0 bases and J by 7 bases, with 8 bases of the junction left unmatched. Germline V gives CDR1 MNHNY, CDR2 SVGAGI (reference sequence). A modified ARM-PCR protocol with three rounds of nested PCR amplified TCRbeta. TCRdb itself ran the multiplex PCR reads through MiXCR, one entry per CDR3 protein. Here the sample spans around 210,000 distinct CDR3 sequences, 71% being singletons. The genes are TRBV6-6 and TRBJ2-7, with 8 bases matching TRBD1. The source of this sequence is a man aged 60 to 69 with non-small cell lung cancer. Material for sequencing was lung tumor tissue. The CDR3 nucleotides read TGTGCCAGCAGTTACTCCCTCGGACAGGGTAGGGAGCAGTACTTC. Its protein is CASSYSLGQGREQYF.